This T cell receptor beta chain was found in a study of cytomegalovirus exposure and HLA in healthy donors. Notes on this clone: What it binds is unknown.

Trimming pared 2 bases from V and 1 base from J, leaving 21 bases between. Germline-derived CDR1 and CDR2 are MNHNS and SASEGT. There are 19 residues in the CDR3. Whole-study results and caveats: Roughly even sequencing depth across donors was the assumption behind the presence/absence analyses. Another analysis was done later, and it associated roughly 15,000 TCR beta sequences with HLA alleles at 0.05 false discovery rate.

The PCR used 60 Vbeta and 13 Jbeta primers. Using immunoSEQ multiplex PCR, the repertoire was profiled, and TCRdb retains in-frame clones only, with some absent. Among 110,000 to 150,000 clones listed, 65% to 80% were seen once. Source material: PBMCs. This sequence originates from a male donor in good health and CMV-seronegative. The rearrangement joins TRBV6-1 to TRBJ2-1; D is possibly TRBD2 (6 bases). The DNA of the CDR3 is TGTGCCAGCAGTGAAACCGCTTGGGGTAGCGGCCCATCCTACAATGAGCAGTTCTTC. As protein: CASSETAWGSGPSYNEQFF.